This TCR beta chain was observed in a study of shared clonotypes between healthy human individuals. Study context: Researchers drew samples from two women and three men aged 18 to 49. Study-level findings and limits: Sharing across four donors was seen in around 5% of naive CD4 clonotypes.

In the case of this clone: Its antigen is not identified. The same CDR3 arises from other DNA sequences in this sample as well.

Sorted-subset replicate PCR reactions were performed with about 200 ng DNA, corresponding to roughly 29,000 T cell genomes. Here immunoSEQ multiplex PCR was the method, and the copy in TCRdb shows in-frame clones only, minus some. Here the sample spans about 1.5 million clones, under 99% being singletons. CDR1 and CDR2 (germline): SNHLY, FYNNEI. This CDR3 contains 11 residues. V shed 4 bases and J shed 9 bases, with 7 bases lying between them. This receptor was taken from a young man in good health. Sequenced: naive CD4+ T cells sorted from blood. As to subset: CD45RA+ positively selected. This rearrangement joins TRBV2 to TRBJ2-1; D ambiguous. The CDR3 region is CASSASGEQFF. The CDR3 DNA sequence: TGTGCCAGCAGTGCTTCGGGTGAGCAGTTCTTC.